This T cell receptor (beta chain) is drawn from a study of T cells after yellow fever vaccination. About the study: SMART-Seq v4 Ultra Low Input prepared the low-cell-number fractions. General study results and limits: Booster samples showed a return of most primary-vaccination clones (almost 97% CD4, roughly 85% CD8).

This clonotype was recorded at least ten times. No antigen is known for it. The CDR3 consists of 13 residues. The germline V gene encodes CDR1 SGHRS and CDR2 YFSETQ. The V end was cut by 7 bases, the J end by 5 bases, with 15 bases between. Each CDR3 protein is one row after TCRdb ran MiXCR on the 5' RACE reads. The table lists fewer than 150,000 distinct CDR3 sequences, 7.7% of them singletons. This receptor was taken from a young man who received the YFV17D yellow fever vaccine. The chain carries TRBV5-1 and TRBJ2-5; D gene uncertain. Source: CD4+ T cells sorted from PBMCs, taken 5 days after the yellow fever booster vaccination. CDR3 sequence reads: CASSAWDAETQYF. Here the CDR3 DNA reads TGCGCCAGCTCCGCGTGGGATGCGGAGACCCAGTACTTC.